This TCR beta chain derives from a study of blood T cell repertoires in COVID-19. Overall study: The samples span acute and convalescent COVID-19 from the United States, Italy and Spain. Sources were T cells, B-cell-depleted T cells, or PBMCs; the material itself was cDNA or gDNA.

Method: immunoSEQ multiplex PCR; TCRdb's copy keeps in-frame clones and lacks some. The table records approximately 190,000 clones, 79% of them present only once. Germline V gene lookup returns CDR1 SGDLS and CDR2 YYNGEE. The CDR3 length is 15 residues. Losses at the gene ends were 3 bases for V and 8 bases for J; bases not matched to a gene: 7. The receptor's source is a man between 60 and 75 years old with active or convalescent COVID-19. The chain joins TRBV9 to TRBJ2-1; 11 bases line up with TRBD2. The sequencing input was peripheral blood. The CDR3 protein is CASSALAGGFDEQFF. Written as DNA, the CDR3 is TGTGCCAGCAGCGCCCTAGCGGGAGGATTCGATGAGCAGTTCTTC.